One and the same sample provided the 30 T cell receptor beta chains below, sequenced in a study of blood T cell repertoires in COVID-19. This table comes from immunoSEQ multiplex PCR, and its TCRdb copy is limited to in-frame clones, with some not included. The sample consists of around 200,000 clones, more than 70% of them appearing once. Specimen: peripheral blood. The source of these receptors is a man aged 50 to 59 with active or convalescent COVID-19.

V and J are TRBV19 and TRBJ2-3; maybe TRBD2 (5 bases). Germline V gene lookup returns CDR1 LNHDA and CDR2 SQIVND (reference sequence). The CDR3 is made up of 15 amino acids. Trimming stripped 4 bases from V and 4 bases from J, with 15 bases between. The CDR3 region has the DNA TGTGCCAGTAGTAGGCGGGCTGCCACCGCAGATACGCAGTATTTT. Translation gives CASSRRAATADTQYF.

The V and J genes are TRBV27 and TRBJ2-7; TRBD2 matches 7 bases. Germline V gene sequence: CDR1 MNHEY, CDR2 SMNVEV (reference sequence). The CDR3 has 14 residues. Germline trimming cut 1 base from V and 3 bases from J; bases unmatched to any gene: 3. The CDR3 DNA sequence: TGTGCCAGCAGTTTATGGAGGGAGGGCTACGAGCAGTACTTC. Protein: CASSLWREGYEQYF.

The rearrangement links TRBV5-6 to TRBJ1-1, with 8 bases matching TRBD1. The CDR3 extends over 14 amino acids. The germline CDR1 and CDR2 sequences are SGHDT and YYEEEE. Losses at the gene ends were 4 bases for V and 1 base for J; bases not matched to a gene: 3. The CDR3 reads CASSRGQANTEAFF. The CDR3 nucleotides are TGTGCCAGCAGCCGGGGACAGGCGAACACTGAAGCTTTCTTT.

The chain couples TRBV11-2 to TRBJ1-5, with 7 bases that match TRBD1. With V trimmed by 1 base and J by 5 bases, 5 bases remained unmatched. The CDR3 is 15 amino acids. The V gene's germline CDR1 is SGHAT and CDR2 FQNNGV. As DNA, the CDR3 is TGTGCCAGCAGCTTAGGGGCAGGGGGACATCAGCCCCAGCATTTT. Its protein product is CASSLGAGGHQPQHF.

The rearrangement uses TRBV12-3 or TRBV12-4 and TRBJ1-2; D remains unclear. The CDR3 has 11 residues. V lost 6 bases to trimming and J lost 8 bases, with 10 bases between them. The CDR3 DNA reads as TGTGCCAGCAGCGGCGATAGCGGCTACACCTTC. Its translation: CASSGDSGYTF.

The rearrangement links TRBV28 to TRBJ2-7, with 12 bases identical to TRBD1. V shed 5 bases and J 0 bases; nucleotides not matched to a gene: 11. Per the germline V gene, CDR1 is MDHEN and CDR2 is SYDVKM. The CDR3 has 18 residues. The CDR3 sequence: CASSPAGTGGLSSYEQYF. CDR3 in DNA: TGTGCCAGCAGTCCAGCCGGGACAGGGGGCCTAAGCTCCTACGAGCAGTACTTC.

The chain uses TRBV5-8 and TRBJ1-2; possibly TRBD1 for D (6 bases). V was cut by 3 bases and J by 5 bases, with 11 bases left in between. The CDR3 runs to 13 residues. Germline V lookup: CDR1 SGHTS, CDR2 YDEGEE. The CDR3 DNA sequence: TGTGCCAGCAGCTCTCGGACAGTTTATGGCTACACCTTC. This translates into CASSSRTVYGYTF.

The chain combines TRBV3-1 (or the pseudogene TRBV3-2) with TRBJ2-7, with D maybe TRBD1 (5 bases). CDR1 and CDR2 (germline): LGHDT, YNNKEL (reference sequence). V lost 4 bases and J lost 2, with 15 bases in between. This CDR3 is built from 15 residues. CDR3 sequence: CASSPRLAGTYEQYF. In DNA form, the CDR3 reads TGTGCCAGCAGCCCACGTCTGGCAGGGACCTACGAGCAGTACTTC.

The chain carries TRBV11-2 and TRBJ1-4, with TRBD1 as a possible D gene (5 bases). Germline lookup yields CDR1 SGHAT and CDR2 FQNNGV. Trimming shortened V by 5 bases and J by 0 bases, and 16 bases separated the two germline ends. The CDR3 is made up of 17 amino acids. The CDR3 bases are TGTGCCAGCAGCCAACCCCCCCAACAGGCAACTAATGAAAAACTGTTTTTT. Translated: CASSQPPQQATNEKLFF. Full variable domain (missing parts from reference TRBV11-2 and TRBJ1-4): EAGVAQSPRYKIIEKRQSVAFWCNPISGHATLYWYQQILGQGPKLLIQFQNNGVVDDSQLPKDRFSAERLKGVDSTLKIQPAKLEDSAVYLCASSQPPQQATNEKLFFGSGTQLSVL.

The J gene is TRBJ1-1, the V gene TRBV2, with a tentative D call TRBD1 (5 bases). Trimming removed 3 bases from V and 11 bases from J, with 16 bases in between. The CDR3 is made up of 13 amino acids. Germline-derived CDR1 and CDR2 are SNHLY and FYNNEI. CDR3 DNA: TGTGCCAGCAGTGAGGGGCGGGGGACGTGGGCTTTCTTT. It encodes CASSEGRGTWAFF.

The V gene is TRBV10-3, the J gene TRBJ2-1; D is possibly TRBD2 (5 bases). The germline V gene encodes CDR1 ENHRY and CDR2 SYGVKD. Trimming stripped 0 bases from V and 1 base from J, with 13 bases between. This CDR3 has 17 residues. The CDR3 here is CAISESSGRGSYNEQFF. In nucleotides, the CDR3 is TGTGCCATCAGTGAGTCGTCGGGCCGAGGGTCCTACAATGAGCAGTTCTTC.

This chain uses TRBV5-1 with TRBJ2-1; possibly TRBD1 for D (7 bases). CDR3 length: 16 residues. CDR1 SGHRS and CDR2 YFSETQ come from the germline V gene. V was trimmed by 2 bases and J by 3 bases, leaving 15 bases between them. The CDR3 region is CASSFAGQRIYNEQFF. In DNA form, the CDR3 reads TGCGCCAGCAGCTTTGCGGGACAGAGAATCTACAATGAGCAGTTCTTC.

This chain links TRBV9 with TRBJ1-2; weak D call: TRBD1 (5 bases). The CDR3 consists of 16 residues. Germline V gene data show CDR1 as SGDLS and CDR2 as YYNGEE. V was cut by 0 bases and J by 2 bases, with 14 bases left in between. CDR3 protein: CASSVDIGAVNYGYTF. CDR3 DNA: TGTGCCAGCAGCGTAGATATAGGGGCAGTCAACTATGGCTACACCTTC.

The rearrangement joins TRBV11-2 to TRBJ2-5; TRBD1 matches at 7 bases. The CDR3 length is 16 residues. J was trimmed by 5 bases and V by 5 bases; bases with no gene match: 14. CDR1 and CDR2 (germline): SGHAT, FQNNGV. CDR3 nucleotides: TGTGCCAGCAGCCCAGGCCCCGACAGGGCCAGGGAGACCCAGTACTTC. Amino acids: CASSPGPDRARETQYF.

CDR3 sequence reads: CASSYSGGGVTEAFF. The CDR3 DNA is TGTGCCAGCAGTTACTCAGGAGGGGGCGTTACTGAAGCTTTCTTT. J is TRBJ1-1 and V is TRBV6-5; the match to TRBD1 covers 7 bases. The CDR3 totals 15 residues. The germline gives CDR1 MNHEY, CDR2 SVGAGI. The V segment lost 0 bases and the J segment 5 bases; nucleotides outside the gene matches: 6.

As to this clone: Other DNA sequences from this sample encode an identical CDR3 as well. The gene calls are TRBV6-5 and TRBJ2-7; 9 bases fit TRBD1. The CDR3 spans 13 residues. Germline V lookup: CDR1 MNHEY, CDR2 SVGAGI. Trimming cost V 8 bases and J 4 bases; bases outside gene matches: 6. Written as DNA, the CDR3 is TGTGCCAGCGTCTCAGGACAGGGGTACGAGCAGTACTTC. Translating gives CASVSGQGYEQYF.

The chain links TRBV28 to TRBJ1-2; TRBD1 aligns across 7 bases. With 6 bases clipped from V and 4 bases from J, the junction kept 8 bases outside the gene matches. The germline V gene encodes CDR1 MDHEN and CDR2 SYDVKM. This CDR3 has 14 residues. CDR3 DNA: TGTGCCAGCAGCCCGGGACAGAGATTCTATGGCTACACCTTC. It encodes CASSPGQRFYGYTF.

The chain links TRBV12-3 or TRBV12-4 to TRBJ1-2; no firm D call. CDR3 size: 12 residues. Trimming took off 5 bases at V and 7 bases at J, with 11 bases between the two ends. The CDR3 spells CASSPSPVGYTF. CDR3 nucleotides: TGTGCCAGCAGTCCAAGTCCGGTTGGCTACACCTTC.

The chain employs TRBV14 and TRBJ2-3, with 9 bases matching TRBD1. Germline V gene lookup returns CDR1 SGHDN and CDR2 FVKESK. CDR3 length equals 16 residues. Losses at the gene ends were 3 bases for V and 4 bases for J; bases not matched to a gene: 8. The CDR3 DNA is TGTGCCAGCAGCCAGACCGGGACAGGGCATCCAGATACGCAGTATTTT. It codes for CASSQTGTGHPDTQYF.

The chain uses TRBV19 and TRBJ1-5; the match to TRBD1 covers 8 bases. The CDR3 consists of 16 residues. Germline V gives CDR1 LNHDA, CDR2 SQIVND (reference sequence). The trim removed 9 bases at V and 7 bases at J, leaving 17 bases unmatched. The CDR3 coding sequence is TGTGCCAGCAGCTCCGGACAGGGAGGTATGGACCAGCCCCAGCATTTT. The encoded protein is CASSSGQGGMDQPQHF.

The V gene is TRBV6-5, the J gene TRBJ1-6; a possible D gene is TRBD1 (6 bases). The CDR3 contains 15 residues. Trimming cost V 3 bases and J 10 bases, with 16 bases left between them. Germline V lookup: CDR1 MNHEY, CDR2 SVGAGI. The CDR3 region is CASSYKGTPWSPLHF. In DNA form, the CDR3 reads TGTGCCAGCAGTTATAAGGGGACACCATGGTCACCCCTCCACTTT.

The rearrangement joins TRBV6-5 to TRBJ1-1; 11 bases are shared with TRBD1. CDR3 length equals 14 residues. Germline values: CDR1 MNHEY, CDR2 SVGAGI. Unmatched junction bases numbered 2, after V lost 3 bases and J lost 5 bases. The CDR3 bases are TGTGCCAGCAGTTATGGACAGGGGGCGACTGAAGCTTTCTTT. Amino acid sequence: CASSYGQGATEAFF.

This chain links TRBV9 with TRBJ1-5; D is uncertain. The CDR3 sequence is 15 residues long. Germline V gene data show CDR1 as SGDLS and CDR2 as YYNGEE. V lost 0 bases, J lost 2 bases, and 9 bases lay in between. This CDR3 is CASSVVPGGNQPQHF. The CDR3 bases are TGTGCCAGCAGCGTAGTACCAGGTGGCAATCAGCCCCAGCATTTT.

The V gene is TRBV14, the J gene TRBJ2-5; D is perhaps TRBD2 (7 bases). Germline V gene sequence: CDR1 SGHDN, CDR2 FVKESK. CDR3 length: 13 residues. V was shortened by 4 bases and J by 5 bases, with 11 bases between the two germline ends. As DNA, the CDR3 is TGTGCCAGCAGCCTTCGGGGGGCGGAGACCCAGTACTTC. It specifies CASSLRGAETQYF.

The chain carries TRBV7-3 and TRBJ2-3, with 7 bases aligning to TRBD1. V lost 5 bases, J lost 4 bases, and 3 bases stayed unmatched. Germline V gives CDR1 SGHTA, CDR2 FQGTGA. There are 13 residues in the CDR3. CDR3 coding DNA: TGTGCCAGCAGCGTTGGACAGGCAGATACGCAGTATTTT. This sequence encodes CASSVGQADTQYF.

The rearrangement uses TRBV5-1 and TRBJ1-4; 10 nucleotides agree with TRBD1. In germline, CDR1 is SGHRS, CDR2 YFSETQ. The CDR3 contains 16 residues. V was pared by 3 bases and J by 8 bases, with 10 bases of the junction left unmatched. The CDR3 coding sequence is TGCGCCAGCAGCTACTCCGGGACAGGGGTAGGAGAAAAACTGTTTTTT. This sequence encodes CASSYSGTGVGEKLFF.

The V and J genes are TRBV4-3 and TRBJ1-1, with 9 bases fitting TRBD1. The CDR3 length is 14 residues. Germline loops: CDR1 LGHNA, CDR2 YSLEER. Trimming cost V 6 bases and J 6 bases; bases outside gene matches: 8. CDR3 in amino acids: CASRPQGAGAEAFF. The CDR3 nucleotides read TGCGCCAGCAGACCACAGGGGGCCGGGGCTGAAGCTTTCTTT.

The chain employs TRBV6-2 or TRBV6-3 and TRBJ1-1; 7 bases line up with TRBD1. This CDR3 is 15 amino acids long. Germline V CDR1 and CDR2: MNHEY, SVGEGT. V lost 0 bases and J lost 4; bases outside the gene matches: 5. The CDR3 loop is CASSYSTGWGTEAFF. As DNA, the CDR3 is TGTGCCAGCAGTTACTCGACAGGGTGGGGCACTGAAGCTTTCTTT.

V and J are TRBV19 and TRBJ2-7; 8 bases match TRBD2. This CDR3 spans 14 amino acids. From germline, CDR1 is LNHDA and CDR2 SQIVND (reference sequence). The junction had 4 bases not matched to a gene; V was cut back by 5 bases and J by 1 base. The CDR3 protein is CASSVLAGSYEQYF. In DNA form, the CDR3 reads TGTGCCAGTAGTGTTCTAGCGGGTTCCTACGAGCAGTACTTC. The whole variable domain, filled in from reference TRBV19 and TRBJ2-7, reads DGGITQSPKYLFRKEGQNVTLSCEQNLNHDAMYWYRQDPGQGLRLIYYSQIVNDFQKGDIAEGYSVSREKKESFPLTVTSAQKNPTAFYLCASSVLAGSYEQYFGPGTRLTVT.

The V gene is TRBV4-1, the J gene TRBJ2-7; D is possibly TRBD2 (6 bases). Trimming removed 4 bases at V and 1 base at J, with 20 bases between. The CDR3 consists of 17 residues. Germline assignment: CDR1 MGHRA and CDR2 YSYEKL. The CDR3 here is CASSRQASGTASYEQYF. The CDR3 DNA sequence: TGCGCCAGCAGCCGTCAGGCGTCCGGGACTGCGTCCTACGAGCAGTACTTC.